The 26 T cell receptor beta chains listed next were all sequenced from one sample in a study of blood T cell repertoires in COVID-19. Some clones are missing from TCRdb's copy, which holds only in-frame ones; the method was immunoSEQ multiplex PCR. The sample has fewer than 80,000 clones, about 88% seen once. Sequenced input: peripheral blood. Receptors were obtained from an elderly man with COVID-19, enrolled during active disease.

This sequence joins TRBV3-1 (or the pseudogene TRBV3-2) and TRBJ1-3, with 7 nucleotides matching TRBD1. Germline V gene lookup returns CDR1 LGHDT and CDR2 YNNKEL (reference sequence). The CDR3 loop spans 16 amino acids. The V and J ends lost 5 bases and 0 bases, in that order; junction bases with no gene match: 7. CDR3 amino acids: CASSKGARVSGNTIYF. The CDR3 DNA follows: TGTGCCAGCAGCAAGGGGGCCAGGGTCTCTGGAAACACCATATATTTT.

This clone was seen a handful of times. The DNA of the CDR3 is TGTGCCAGCAGCCAAGGGCTTTATAATTCACCCCTCCACTTT. Translating gives CASSQGLYNSPLHF. V gene TRBV3-1 (or the pseudogene TRBV3-2) combines with J gene TRBJ1-6; D not certain. The length of the CDR3 is 14 residues. Germline V gene lookup returns CDR1 LGHDT and CDR2 YNNKEL (reference sequence). The V end lost 1 base, the J end lost 4 bases, and 5 bases lay between the germline ends.

The V gene is TRBV7-3, the J gene TRBJ2-2; 8 nucleotides line up with TRBD1. The V and J ends lost 5 bases and 5 bases, in that order; junction bases with no gene match: 10. This CDR3 region has 16 residues. The germline CDR1 and CDR2 sequences are SGHTA and FQGTGA. The CDR3 coding sequence is TGTGCCAGCAGCCCGGGGGACAGGTCGCTGACCGGGGAGCTGTTTTTT. Protein: CASSPGDRSLTGELFF.

The V and J genes are TRBV6-5 and TRBJ1-1; D is unresolved. The germline gives CDR1 MNHEY, CDR2 SVGAGI. V lost 0 bases, J lost 3 bases, and 14 bases lay in between. The length of the CDR3 is 16 residues. CDR3 region: CASSYSMTGDHTEAFF. Written as DNA, the CDR3 is TGTGCCAGCAGTTACTCGATGACGGGAGATCACACTGAAGCTTTCTTT.

The chain links TRBV10-3 to TRBJ1-1; D is perhaps TRBD1 (6 bases). CDR1 and CDR2 (germline): ENHRY, SYGVKD. The CDR3 length is 14 residues. V dropped 6 bases and J dropped 1 base, with 12 bases sitting between them. The CDR3 loop is CAIRSTGGNTEAFF. DNA for the CDR3: TGTGCCATCAGGTCGACAGGTGGGAACACTGAAGCTTTCTTT.

The chain is built from TRBV5-1 and TRBJ2-3; D is ambiguous. The CDR3 extends over 12 amino acids. Germline CDR1 reads SGHRS; CDR2 reads YFSETQ. The ends were cut back, 8 bases at V and 2 bases at J, with 9 bases in the middle. The CDR3 reads CASHELTDTQYF. The CDR3 DNA follows: TGCGCCAGTCATGAGCTCACAGATACGCAGTATTTT.

The chain combines TRBV28 with TRBJ1-2; TRBD1 aligns across 12 bases. The CDR3 length is 17 residues. The V gene end was trimmed by 5 bases and the J gene end by 8 bases; junction bases not matched to a gene: 15. CDR1 and CDR2 (germline): MDHEN, SYDVKM. The CDR3 loop is CASSQGGGQGARWGYTF. CDR3 in DNA: TGTGCCAGCAGTCAAGGTGGGGGACAGGGGGCGCGATGGGGCTACACCTTC.

V is TRBV7-3 and J is TRBJ1-2, with D perhaps TRBD1 (6 bases). The CDR3 length is 14 residues. V gave up 5 bases and J gave up 8 bases, with 18 bases separating them. Germline CDR1 SGHTA, CDR2 FQGTGA. CDR3 nucleotides: TGTGCCAGCAGCACCCGGGACACCCGAGGCGGCTACACCTTC. It specifies CASSTRDTRGGYTF.

Note on this clone: The junction does not match germline at one end; this may be a read error. The chain combines TRBV19 with TRBJ1-2; possibly TRBD1 for D (6 bases). The CDR3 has 15 residues. CDR1 is LNHDA and CDR2 is SQIVND in the germline V gene (reference sequence). CDR3 in DNA: TGTGCCAGCCACCATCCCCCGGGACACCACTATTGCTACACCTTC. Residues: CASHHPPGHHYCYTF.

The chain employs TRBV11-2 and TRBJ2-2; TRBD2 is a possible D gene (5 bases). Germline CDR1 is SGHAT and CDR2 is FQNNGV. V lost 4 bases, J lost 5 bases, and 17 bases lay in between. This CDR3 comprises 16 residues. The CDR3 DNA is TGTGCCAGCAGCTCTGGACTCATCCCAGGAACCGGGGAGCTGTTTTTT. Its protein product is CASSSGLIPGTGELFF.

A single count supports this clone. The genes are TRBV9 and TRBJ2-3; 7 positions match TRBD2. CDR1 and CDR2 (germline): SGDLS, YYNGEE. The CDR3 is made up of 15 amino acids. V lost 2 bases, J lost 7 bases, and 10 bases stayed unmatched. The CDR3, as DNA: TGTGCCAGCAGCGTCGCGGGAGCCACCCTCAATACGCAGTATTTT. Its protein product is CASSVAGATLNTQYF. Full variable domain (outside the CDR3, taken from reference TRBV9 and TRBJ2-3): DSGVTQTPKHLITATGQRVTLRCSPRSGDLSVYWYQQSLDQGLQFLIQYYNGEERAKGNILERFSAQQFPDLHSELNLSSLELGDSALYFCASSVAGATLNTQYFGPGTRLTVL.

The rearrangement joins TRBV6-6 to TRBJ2-7; 11 nucleotides line up with TRBD1. From germline, CDR1 is MNHNY and CDR2 SVGAGI (reference sequence). J was trimmed by 3 bases and V by 2 bases; bases with no gene match: 6. This CDR3 has 16 amino acids. The CDR3 loop reads CASSYTPGQGVYEQYF. CDR3 DNA: TGTGCCAGCAGTTACACCCCGGGACAGGGGGTCTACGAGCAGTACTTC.

The rearrangement uses TRBV18 and TRBJ2-1; TRBD2 aligns across 10 bases. The germline V gene has CDR1 KGHSH and CDR2 LQKENI. The ends lost 6 bases at V and 6 bases at J; junction bases unmatched: 8. The CDR3 is 15 residues long. CDR3 in amino acids: CASSPGTSAPNEQFF. CDR3 nucleotides: TGTGCCAGCTCGCCAGGGACTAGCGCACCCAATGAGCAGTTCTTC. Drawing the rest from reference TRBV18 and TRBJ2-1, the complete variable domain is NAGVMQNPRHLVRRRGQEARLRCSPMKGHSHVYWYRQLPEEGLKFMVYLQKENIIDESGMPKERFSAEFPKEGPSILRIQQVVRGDSAAYFCASSPGTSAPNEQFFGPGTRLTVL.

The V call is TRBV19, the J call TRBJ2-2, with 13 bases identical to TRBD2. The V segment lost 6 bases and the J segment 4 bases; nucleotides outside the gene matches: 2. CDR1 LNHDA and CDR2 SQIVND come from the germline V gene (reference sequence). The CDR3 extends over 15 amino acids. The CDR3 protein is CASRLAGGSTGELFF. CDR3 in DNA: TGTGCCAGTAGACTAGCGGGGGGGTCCACCGGGGAGCTGTTTTTT.

The chain employs TRBV10-3 and TRBJ1-3, with 7 bases fitting TRBD1. V lost 0 bases to trimming and J lost 3 bases; unmatched junction nucleotides: 2. The CDR3 covers 15 residues. Germline V CDR1 and CDR2: ENHRY, SYGVKD. The CDR3 DNA is TGTGCCATCAGTGAGTCGAACAGGGGTGGAAACACCATATATTTT. Residues: CAISESNRGGNTIYF.

The rearrangement uses TRBV27 and TRBJ2-1; D ambiguous. CDR1 is MNHEY, CDR2 SMNVEV, per germline (reference sequence). V was cut by 7 bases and J by 0 bases, with 16 bases left in between. The CDR3 totals 16 residues. CDR3 in amino acids: CASTSNLANSYNEQFF. The CDR3, as DNA: TGTGCCAGCACCTCTAATCTCGCTAACTCCTACAATGAGCAGTTCTTC.

This chain links TRBV5-6 with TRBJ1-1; D remains unclear. Germline CDR1 and CDR2: SGHDT and YYEEEE. V was trimmed by 2 bases and J by 4 bases, leaving 12 bases between them. The CDR3 has 14 amino acids. The CDR3 loop reads CASSLGGKGTEAFF. CDR3 sequence (DNA): TGTGCCAGCAGCTTAGGAGGGAAGGGCACTGAAGCTTTCTTT.

This sequence joins TRBV3-1 (or the pseudogene TRBV3-2) and TRBJ1-5, with D possibly being TRBD1 (5 bases). V lost 1 base to trimming and J lost 7 bases, with 11 bases between them. Germline values: CDR1 LGHDT, CDR2 YNNKEL (reference sequence). The CDR3 has 14 residues. CDR3 sequence (DNA): TGTGCCAGCAGCCAAGGAACGTGGGGCCAGCCCCAGCATTTT. Residues: CASSQGTWGQPQHF.

V gene TRBV6-2 or TRBV6-3 combines with J gene TRBJ2-7, with D possibly being TRBD2 (5 bases). Per germline, CDR1 MNHEY and CDR2 SVGEGT. The CDR3 spans 14 residues. The V gene lost 3 bases and the J gene lost 2 bases, with 11 bases spanning the gap. This CDR3 is CASSYTNGAYEQYF. The CDR3 DNA reads TGTGCCAGCAGTTATACGAACGGGGCCTACGAGCAGTACTTC.

This rearrangement joins TRBV5-1 to TRBJ1-3; TRBD1 matches at 7 bases. Germline V CDR1 and CDR2: SGHRS, YFSETQ. The CDR3 contains 16 residues. Trimming removed 4 bases from V and 0 bases from J; junction bases left unmatched: 7. The CDR3 protein is CASSGWTGTSGNTIYF. The CDR3 DNA follows: TGCGCCAGCAGCGGCTGGACAGGTACCTCTGGAAACACCATATATTTT.

This chain connects TRBV14 to TRBJ2-7; 9 bases are a match to TRBD1. This CDR3 is 16 amino acids long. V lost 1 base to trimming and J lost 2 bases; unmatched junction nucleotides: 6. Germline loops: CDR1 SGHDN, CDR2 FVKESK. Here the CDR3 DNA reads TGTGCCAGCAGCCAAGTTGGGACAGGGCGCCCCTACGAGCAGTACTTC. Its protein product is CASSQVGTGRPYEQYF. Looking up the rest from reference TRBV14 and TRBJ2-7 gives the full variable domain: EAGVTQFPSHSVIEKGQTVTLRCDPISGHDNLYWYRRVMGKEIKFLLHFVKESKQDESGMPNNRFLAERTGGTYSTLKVQPAELEDSGVYFCASSQVGTGRPYEQYFGPGTRLTVT.

The V call is TRBV13, the J call TRBJ1-1; possibly TRBD1 for D (6 bases). This CDR3 comprises 21 residues. Trimming took off 4 bases at V and 6 bases at J, with 36 bases between the two ends. Germline V CDR1 and CDR2: PRHDT, FYEKMQ (reference sequence). The CDR3 nucleotides read TGTGCCAGCAGCTCCCGACTCAGTTCTCAGGGGCGCCGGAGGAGTAGGGCTGAAGCTTTCTTT. The encoded protein is CASSSRLSSQGRRRSRAEAFF.

The CDR3 DNA is TGTGCCAGTAGTACCATACAGTCTGTGGACACTGAAGCTTTCTTT. It yields the protein CASSTIQSVDTEAFF. The V and J genes are TRBV19 and TRBJ1-1; the D is unclear. V lost 4 bases and J lost 3, with 15 bases in between. Germline V gene sequence: CDR1 LNHDA, CDR2 SQIVND (reference sequence). The CDR3 is 15 amino acids.

The chain recombines TRBV7-6 with TRBJ2-5, with D perhaps matching TRBD1 (5 bases). Per the germline V gene, CDR1 is SGHVS and CDR2 is FNYEAQ. The ends were cut back, 5 bases at V and 1 base at J, with 17 bases in the middle. The CDR3 spans 16 residues. Written as DNA, the CDR3 is TGTGCCAGCAGCGTAGACAGTCCGGCCCTCCAAGAGACCCAGTACTTC. This codes for CASSVDSPALQETQYF.

The chain uses TRBV4-1 and TRBJ2-5, with TRBD1 matching over 7 bases. Germline V gives CDR1 MGHRA, CDR2 YSYEKL. Germline trimming cut 2 bases from V and 0 bases from J; bases unmatched to any gene: 3. CDR3 size: 15 residues. CDR3 sequence reads: CASSQPDRDQETQYF. The CDR3 coding sequence is TGCGCCAGCAGCCAACCCGACAGGGACCAAGAGACCCAGTACTTC.

This rearrangement joins TRBV2 to TRBJ2-7, with a possible D match to TRBD1 (6 bases). V was cut by 6 bases and J by 1 base, with 13 bases left in between. The CDR3 spans 14 residues. Germline CDR1 is SNHLY and CDR2 is FYNNEI. CDR3 amino acids: CASRSAGVSYEQYF. CDR3 nucleotides: TGTGCCAGCAGATCAGCAGGGGTATCCTACGAGCAGTACTTC. The full variable domain, in which reference TRBV2 and TRBJ2-7 provide the parts outside the CDR3, is EPEVTQTPSHQVTQMGQEVILRCVPISNHLYFYWYRQILGQKVEFLVSFYNNEISEKSEIFDDQFSVERPDGSNFTLKIRSTKLEDSAMYFCASRSAGVSYEQYFGPGTRLTVT.